Following are 17 T cell receptor beta chains from one sample sequenced in a study of blood T cell repertoires in COVID-19. Repertoires were generated with immunoSEQ multiplex PCR, while TCRdb's copy carries only in-frame clones and drops some. The sample records about 140,000 clones, about 80% being singletons. Material for sequencing was peripheral blood. The receptors derive from a woman older than 75 in a cohort sampled during active or convalescent COVID-19.

The chain couples TRBV5-6 to TRBJ2-5; 9 nucleotides align to TRBD2. Germline V CDR1 and CDR2: SGHDT, YYEEEE. V lost 0 bases, J lost 5 bases, and 2 bases stayed unmatched. The CDR3 sequence is 14 residues long. Written as DNA, the CDR3 is TGTGCCAGCAGCTTGGGGGGACTAGCTGAGACCCAGTACTTC. It specifies CASSLGGLAETQYF.

This clone came up many times. The chain joins TRBV2 to TRBJ1-1, with D hard to call. Looked up from germline, CDR1 is SNHLY and CDR2 is FYNNEI. The CDR3 sequence is 13 residues long. The V gene lost 6 bases and the J gene lost 4 bases, with 12 bases spanning the gap. This CDR3 is CASRNLEVTEAFF. As DNA, the CDR3 is TGTGCCAGCAGAAACTTGGAGGTCACTGAAGCTTTCTTT.

V gene TRBV10-3 combines with J gene TRBJ1-2, with D perhaps matching TRBD1 (5 bases). This CDR3 has 15 residues. Germline values: CDR1 ENHRY, CDR2 SYGVKD. V was shortened by 10 bases and J by 3 bases, with 21 bases between the two germline ends. The CDR3 coding sequence is TGTGCCACGCGGGACGGTGGCATCTCTGACTATGGCTACACCTTC. It is translated as CATRDGGISDYGYTF.

The V call is TRBV6-6, the J call TRBJ1-4; 9 bases fit TRBD1. The V segment lost 2 bases and the J segment 11 bases; nucleotides outside the gene matches: 3. Germline V gene lookup returns CDR1 MNHNY and CDR2 SVGAGI (reference sequence). This CDR3 region has 13 residues. The CDR3 loop is CASSYQGQGKLFF. CDR3 coding DNA: TGTGCCAGCAGTTACCAGGGACAGGGCAAACTGTTTTTT.

The chain uses TRBV5-1 and TRBJ2-1; TRBD2 aligns across 9 bases. Germline V gives CDR1 SGHRS, CDR2 YFSETQ. J gave up 7 bases and V 4 bases, and 9 bases lay outside the gene matches. There are 15 residues in the CDR3. The DNA for the CDR3 is TGCGCCAGCAGCCAAGGGACTAGCTACCCAAATGAGCAGTTCTTC. This encodes CASSQGTSYPNEQFF. The full variable domain, rest sourced from reference TRBV5-1 and TRBJ2-1, is KAGVTQTPRYLIKTRGQQVTLSCSPISGHRSVSWYQQTPGQGLQFLFEYFSETQRNKGNFPGRFSGRQFSNSRSEMNVSTLELGDSALYLCASSQGTSYPNEQFFGPGTRLTVL.

The gene calls are TRBV7-9 and TRBJ2-5; tentatively, D is TRBD2 (5 bases). V dropped 4 bases and J dropped 12 bases, with 12 bases sitting between them. CDR1 is SEHNR and CDR2 is FQNEAQ in the germline V gene (reference sequence). This CDR3 has 11 residues. CDR3 sequence (DNA): TGTGCCAGCAGCTCATCGGGGAATAAGTACTTC. Amino acid sequence: CASSSSGNKYF.

V usage is TRBV19 and J usage is TRBJ1-5, with TRBD1 matching over 9 bases. The V segment lost 5 bases and the J segment 5 bases; nucleotides outside the gene matches: 4. Per the germline V gene, CDR1 is LNHDA and CDR2 is SQIVND (reference sequence). CDR3 length: 14 amino acids. CDR3 sequence: CASSPGQGHQPQHF. For the CDR3, the DNA is TGTGCCAGTAGTCCGGGACAGGGTCATCAGCCCCAGCATTTT.

This clone was seen a single time. V gene TRBV7-3 combines with J gene TRBJ2-1, with 8 bases identical to TRBD1. Germline trimming cut 4 bases from V and 7 bases from J; bases unmatched to any gene: 6. The germline CDR1 and CDR2 sequences are SGHTA and FQGTGA. CDR3 length equals 14 residues. CDR3 nucleotide sequence: TGTGCCAGCAGCTACCGGACAGGGTGGAATGAGCAGTTCTTC. Translating gives CASSYRTGWNEQFF.

This chain links TRBV7-8 with TRBJ1-6; D remains unclear. The CDR3 consists of 13 residues. Germline CDR1 and CDR2: SGHVS and FQNEAQ. With 5 bases removed from V and 10 bases from J, the gap between germline ends came to 12 bases. The CDR3 region is CASSRGRISPLHF. The CDR3 coding sequence is TGTGCCAGCAGCCGTGGGAGGATCTCACCCCTCCACTTT.

V and J are TRBV28 and TRBJ1-2; D gene uncertain. The CDR3 is 12 amino acids. V dropped 7 bases and J dropped 5 bases, with 11 bases sitting between them. CDR1 is MDHEN, CDR2 SYDVKM, per germline. This CDR3 is CASIQEGYGYTF. For the CDR3, the DNA is TGTGCCAGCATCCAAGAGGGTTATGGCTACACCTTC.

This rearrangement joins TRBV5-6 to TRBJ2-7, with 10 bases lining up with TRBD1. The CDR3 totals 14 residues. Germline trimming cut 5 bases from V and 5 bases from J; bases unmatched to any gene: 7. Germline loops: CDR1 SGHDT, CDR2 YYEEEE. This CDR3 is CASRSRQGANEQYV. For the CDR3, the DNA is TGTGCCAGCAGGTCCAGACAGGGGGCGAACGAGCAGTACGTC.

The chain joins TRBV2 to TRBJ1-1; D is undetermined. CDR1 and CDR2 from the germline V gene are SNHLY and FYNNEI. This CDR3 spans 11 amino acids. V was trimmed by 8 bases and J by 10 bases, leaving 14 bases between them. Written as DNA, the CDR3 is TGTGCCAGCTCCATCCAACTGGTAGCTTTCTTT. This sequence encodes CASSIQLVAFF.

This clone has only one observation. The chain uses TRBV6-5 and TRBJ2-7, with 9 bases aligning to TRBD1. Looked up from germline, CDR1 is MNHEY and CDR2 is SVGAGI. The CDR3 contains 15 residues. J gave up 11 bases and V 7 bases, and 18 bases lay outside the gene matches. CDR3 nucleotides: TGTGCCAGCAAGTTACGCCGGGACAGGGAAGTCCTCGAGTACGTC. Translated: CASKLRRDREVLEYV.

The rearrangement joins TRBV2 to TRBJ1-2; 8 bases are shared with TRBD1. This CDR3 is built from 14 residues. V trimming: 6 bases; J trimming: 2 bases; junction bases outside the gene matches: 5. Germline-derived CDR1 and CDR2 are SNHLY and FYNNEI. The DNA for the CDR3 is TGTGCCAGCAGAGACAGGGGCGTGAACTATGGCTACACCTTC. Translating it yields CASRDRGVNYGYTF.

This clone was recorded only once. The chain carries TRBV6-5 and TRBJ1-1; the match to TRBD1 covers 9 bases. After removal of 6 bases from V and 7 bases from J, the junction contained 6 bases not matched to a gene. Germline CDR1 is MNHEY and CDR2 is SVGAGI. The CDR3 is made up of 13 amino acids. The CDR3 DNA sequence: TGTGCCAGCAGCGACAGGGGGAACCTTGAAGCTTTCTTT. Translation: CASSDRGNLEAFF.

The gene calls are TRBV10-3 and TRBJ1-1; D is unclear. This CDR3 is built from 15 residues. Germline V gene sequence: CDR1 ENHRY, CDR2 SYGVKD. Trimming cost V 0 bases and J 5 bases, with 13 bases left between them. The CDR3 protein is CAISESWRSGTEAFF. The CDR3 DNA reads as TGTGCCATCAGTGAGTCCTGGAGGAGTGGAACTGAAGCTTTCTTT.

The gene calls are TRBV2 and TRBJ1-4; 7 positions agree with TRBD1. The CDR3 runs to 14 residues. V gave up 6 bases and J gave up 3 bases; unmatched junction bases: 4. From germline, CDR1 is SNHLY and CDR2 FYNNEI. This CDR3 is CASSDDRANEKLFF. CDR3 bases: TGTGCCAGCAGCGACGACAGGGCTAATGAAAAACTGTTTTTT.